This T cell receptor (beta chain) derives from a study of blood T cell repertoires in COVID-19 (dated by TCRdb to 2018 to 2020). Concerning the study at large: Samples covering the acute and convalescent phases of COVID-19 were provided by collaborators in the United States, Italy and Spain. The samples were drawn from the first 160 participants of the ongoing ImmuneRACE study and from 1,254 subjects provided by 6 global collaborators. The dataset comprised deeply sampled blood TCRbeta repertoires from subjects exposed to, actively infected with, or recovered from COVID-19. The sample metadata nearly always contained a de-identified subject ID, COVID-19 status, age in years and sex. HLA class I and class II types, where available, came from metadata supplied by the sample provider rather than from assay-based typing. The material from the prospective study consisted of cDNA or gDNA derived from T cells, B-cell-depleted T cells, or PBMCs. A freely available public database, intended as a resource for researchers studying the immune response to SARS-CoV-2, is where the repertoires were released.

On the study overall, not on this receptor specifically: Clinical and demographic metadata were provided uncurated, with the amount varying by source and participant.

Whole blood was collected in K2EDTA tubes by collaborating institutions according to the institutions' own protocols. For TCRbeta analysis, collaborator samples were shipped as frozen whole blood, as isolated PBMCs, or as DNA extracted from either sample type. The CDR3, cysteine through phenylalanine, is 15 amino acids long. The entry retains the CDR3 DNA only, 45 bases that are in frame from base 1. At the junction V is shortened by 2 bases and J by 5 bases, with 12 bases in between. Looking up the germline V gene (reference sequence) yields CDR1 SEHNR and CDR2 FQNEAQ. Comments on this clone: Its antigen target is currently unknown. No base qualities exist here, and no much larger clone lies one base off it.

TCRbeta CDR3 regions were amplified from genomic DNA using the immunoSEQ Assay, a bias-controlled multiplex PCR. Regarding the original processing steps: The number of nucleated cells in each sample was estimated from the amplification of reference gene primers within the assay. Sequence reads were collapsed and filtered to measure the absolute abundance of every unique TCRbeta CDR3 rearrangement. Productive Simpson clonality was computed per sample as the square root of Simpson's diversity index over productive rearrangements. TCRdb limited this immuneACCESS table to in-frame rearrangements with V and J called. A share of clones is missing; checked studies link under half to unresolved V genes, and the rest is unexplained. Clone size and the V and J calls come from that table; the DNA yielded D and trimming. The sample yields approximately 9,000 clones; 80% to 85% were counted once. The ten largest make up roughly 10% of the sample.

This sequence uses TRBV7-9 and TRBJ1-4, with the D gene not clear enough to name. Sequences were obtained from peripheral blood. This receptor was obtained from a human donor in a cohort sampled during active COVID-19. The DNA sequence is given as TGTGCCAGCAGCTTAAGTCGGGGTTCCAATGAAAAACTGTTTTTT. This translates into CASSLSRGSNEKLFF.